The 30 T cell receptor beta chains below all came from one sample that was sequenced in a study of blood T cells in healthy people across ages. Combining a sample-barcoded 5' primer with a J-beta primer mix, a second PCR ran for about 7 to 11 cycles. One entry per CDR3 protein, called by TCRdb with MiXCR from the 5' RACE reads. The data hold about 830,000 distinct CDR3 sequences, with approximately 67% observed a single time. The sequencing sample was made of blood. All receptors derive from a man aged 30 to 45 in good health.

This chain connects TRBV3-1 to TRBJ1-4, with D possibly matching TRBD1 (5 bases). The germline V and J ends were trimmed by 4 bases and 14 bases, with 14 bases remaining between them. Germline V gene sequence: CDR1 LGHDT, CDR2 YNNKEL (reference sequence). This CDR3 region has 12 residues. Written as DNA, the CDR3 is TGTGCCAGCAGCCCTCGGGGGACCCGGCTGTTTTTT. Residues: CASSPRGTRLFF.

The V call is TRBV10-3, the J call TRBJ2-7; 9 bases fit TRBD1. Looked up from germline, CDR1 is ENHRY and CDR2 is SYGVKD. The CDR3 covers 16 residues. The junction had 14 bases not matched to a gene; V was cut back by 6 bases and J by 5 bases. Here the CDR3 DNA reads TGTGCCATCAGCCTCACCGGGACAGGGAGCATGGACGAGCAGTACTTC. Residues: CAISLTGTGSMDEQYF.

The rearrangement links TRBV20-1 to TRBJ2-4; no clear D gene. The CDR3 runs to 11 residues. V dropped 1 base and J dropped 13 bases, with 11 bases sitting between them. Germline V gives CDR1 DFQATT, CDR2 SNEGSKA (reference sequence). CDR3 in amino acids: CSARGGQDQYF. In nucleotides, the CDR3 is TGCAGTGCTAGAGGTGGGCAGGACCAGTACTTC.

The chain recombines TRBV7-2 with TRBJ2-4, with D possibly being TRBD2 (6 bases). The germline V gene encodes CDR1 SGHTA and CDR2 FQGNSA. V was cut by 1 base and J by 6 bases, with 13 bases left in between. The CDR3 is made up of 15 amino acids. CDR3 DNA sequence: TGTGCCAGCAGCTTAGAAGGAGGGACGGGAAACATTCAGTACTTC. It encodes CASSLEGGTGNIQYF.

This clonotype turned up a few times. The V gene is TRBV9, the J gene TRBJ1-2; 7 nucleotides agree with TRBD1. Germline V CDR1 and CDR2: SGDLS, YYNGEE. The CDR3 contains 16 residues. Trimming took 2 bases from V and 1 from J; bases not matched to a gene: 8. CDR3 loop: CASSVGGTEDNYGYTF. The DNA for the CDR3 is TGTGCCAGCAGCGTCGGAGGGACAGAAGATAACTATGGCTACACCTTC.

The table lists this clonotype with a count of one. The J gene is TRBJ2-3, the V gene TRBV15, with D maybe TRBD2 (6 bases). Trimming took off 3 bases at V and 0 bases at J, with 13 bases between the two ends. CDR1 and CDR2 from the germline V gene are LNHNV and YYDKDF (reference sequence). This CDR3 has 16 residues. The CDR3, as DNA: TGTGCCACCAGCAGTGCCCCGGGGGTTAGCACAGATACGCAGTATTTT. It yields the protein CATSSAPGVSTDTQYF.

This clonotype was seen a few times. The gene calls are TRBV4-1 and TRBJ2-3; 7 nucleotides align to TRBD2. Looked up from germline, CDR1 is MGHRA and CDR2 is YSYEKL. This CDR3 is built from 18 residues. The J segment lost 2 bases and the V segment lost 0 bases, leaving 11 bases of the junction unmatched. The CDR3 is CASSQEGAPSGDTDTQYF. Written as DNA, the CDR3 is TGCGCCAGCAGCCAAGAAGGGGCCCCTAGCGGAGACACAGATACGCAGTATTTT.

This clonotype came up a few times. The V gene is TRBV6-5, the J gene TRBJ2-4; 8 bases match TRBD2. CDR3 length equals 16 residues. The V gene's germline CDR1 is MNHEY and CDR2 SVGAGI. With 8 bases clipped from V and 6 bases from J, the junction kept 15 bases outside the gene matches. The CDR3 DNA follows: TGTGCCAGCGCCGGGAGGGGGGCGCCCGGCCCAAACATTCAGTACTTC. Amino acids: CASAGRGAPGPNIQYF.

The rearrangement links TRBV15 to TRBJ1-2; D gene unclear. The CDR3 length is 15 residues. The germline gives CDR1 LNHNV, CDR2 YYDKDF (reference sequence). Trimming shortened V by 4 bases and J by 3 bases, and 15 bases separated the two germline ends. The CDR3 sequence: CATSTDQLEYYGYTF. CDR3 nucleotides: TGTGCCACCAGCACAGACCAATTGGAGTACTATGGCTACACCTTC.

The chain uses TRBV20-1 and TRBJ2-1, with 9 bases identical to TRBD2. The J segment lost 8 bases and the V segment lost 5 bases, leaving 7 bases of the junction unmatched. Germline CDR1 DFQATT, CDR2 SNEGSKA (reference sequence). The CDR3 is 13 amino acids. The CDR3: CSAGSGRRHEQFF. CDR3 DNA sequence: TGCAGTGCTGGTAGCGGGAGACGGCATGAGCAGTTCTTC.

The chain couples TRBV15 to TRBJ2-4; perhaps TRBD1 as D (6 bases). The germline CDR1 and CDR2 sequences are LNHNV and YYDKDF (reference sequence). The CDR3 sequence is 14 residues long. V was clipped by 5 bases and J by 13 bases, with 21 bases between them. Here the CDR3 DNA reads TGTGCCACCAGCCCATGGACAGAGGCATGGGAGCAGTACTTC. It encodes CATSPWTEAWEQYF.

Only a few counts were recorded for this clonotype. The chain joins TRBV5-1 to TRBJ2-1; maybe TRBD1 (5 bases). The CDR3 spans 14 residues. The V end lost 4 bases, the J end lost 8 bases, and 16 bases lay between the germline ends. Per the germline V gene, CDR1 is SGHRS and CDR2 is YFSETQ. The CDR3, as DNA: TGCGCCAGCAGCCCCCCGGTTTCCAGGGATGAGCAGTTCTTC. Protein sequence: CASSPPVSRDEQFF. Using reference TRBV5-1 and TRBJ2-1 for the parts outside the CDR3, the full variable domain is KAGVTQTPRYLIKTRGQQVTLSCSPISGHRSVSWYQQTPGQGLQFLFEYFSETQRNKGNFPGRFSGRQFSNSRSEMNVSTLELGDSALYLCASSPPVSRDEQFFGPGTRLTVL.

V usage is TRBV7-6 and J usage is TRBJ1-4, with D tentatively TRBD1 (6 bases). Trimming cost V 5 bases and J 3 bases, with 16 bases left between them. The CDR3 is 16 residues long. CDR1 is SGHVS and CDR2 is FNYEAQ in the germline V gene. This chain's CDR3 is CASSKNNRVSNEKLFF. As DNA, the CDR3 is TGTGCCAGCAGCAAGAACAACAGGGTGTCTAATGAAAAACTGTTTTTT.

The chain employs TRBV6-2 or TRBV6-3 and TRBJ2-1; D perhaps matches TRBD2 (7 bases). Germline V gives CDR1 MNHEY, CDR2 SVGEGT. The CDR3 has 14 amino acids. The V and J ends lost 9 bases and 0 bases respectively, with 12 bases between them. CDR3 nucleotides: TGTGCCAGTGGGAGGGGGTCCTCCTACAATGAGCAGTTCTTC. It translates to CASGRGSSYNEQFF.

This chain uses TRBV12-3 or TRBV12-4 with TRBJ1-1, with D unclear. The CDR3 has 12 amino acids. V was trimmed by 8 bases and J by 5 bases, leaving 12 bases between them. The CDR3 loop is CASSPSWTEAFF. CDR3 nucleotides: TGTGCCAGCTCTCCAAGTTGGACTGAAGCTTTCTTT.

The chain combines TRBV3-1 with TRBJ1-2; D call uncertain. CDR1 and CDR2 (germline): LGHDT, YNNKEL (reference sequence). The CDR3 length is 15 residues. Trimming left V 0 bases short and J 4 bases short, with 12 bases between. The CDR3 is CASSQDMTLGYGYTF. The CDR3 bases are TGTGCCAGCAGCCAAGATATGACCCTAGGCTATGGCTACACCTTC.

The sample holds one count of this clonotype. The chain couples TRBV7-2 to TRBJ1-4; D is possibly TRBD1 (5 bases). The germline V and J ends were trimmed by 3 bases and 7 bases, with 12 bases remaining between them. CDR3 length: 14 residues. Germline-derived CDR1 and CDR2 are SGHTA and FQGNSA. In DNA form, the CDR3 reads TGTGCCAGCAGCTTCGACAGTGCTAGTGAAAAACTGTTTTTT. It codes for CASSFDSASEKLFF.

In nucleotides, the CDR3 is TGCGCCAGCAGCCAAGAAGGGAGCGGGGGGGCGTCAGATACGCAGTATTTT. Translating gives CASSQEGSGGASDTQYF. The gene calls are TRBV4-3 and TRBJ2-3; 10 bases fit TRBD2. Germline assignment: CDR1 LGHNA and CDR2 YSLEER. With V trimmed by 0 bases and J by 4 bases, 7 bases remained unmatched. The CDR3 loop spans 17 amino acids.

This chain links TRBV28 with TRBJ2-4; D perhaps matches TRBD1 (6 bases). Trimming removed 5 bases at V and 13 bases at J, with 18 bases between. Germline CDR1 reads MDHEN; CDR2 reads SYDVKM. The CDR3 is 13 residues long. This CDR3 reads CASSLLDSGGQYF. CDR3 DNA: TGTGCCAGCAGTCTACTGGACAGCGGCGGGCAGTACTTC.

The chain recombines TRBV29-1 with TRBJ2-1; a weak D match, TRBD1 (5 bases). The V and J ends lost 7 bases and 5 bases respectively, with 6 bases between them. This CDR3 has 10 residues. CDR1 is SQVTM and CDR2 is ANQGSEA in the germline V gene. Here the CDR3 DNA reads TGCAGCGGGGGCAACAATGAGCAGTTCTTC. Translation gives CSGGNNEQFF.

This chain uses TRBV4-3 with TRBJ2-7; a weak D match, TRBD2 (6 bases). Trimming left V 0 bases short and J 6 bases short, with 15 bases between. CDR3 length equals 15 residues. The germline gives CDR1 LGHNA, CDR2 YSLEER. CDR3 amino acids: CASSQEWRAEGEQYF. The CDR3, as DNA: TGCGCCAGCAGCCAAGAATGGAGGGCAGAGGGCGAGCAGTACTTC.

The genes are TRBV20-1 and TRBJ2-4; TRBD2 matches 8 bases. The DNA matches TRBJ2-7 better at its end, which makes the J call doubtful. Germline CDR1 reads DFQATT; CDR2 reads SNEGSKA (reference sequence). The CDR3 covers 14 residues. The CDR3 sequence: CSASSLAGSYEQYF. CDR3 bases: TGCAGTGCTAGCAGCCTAGCGGGTTCCTACGAGCAGTACTTC.

The CDR3 here is CASSLMSQKETQYF. The CDR3 DNA sequence: TGTGCCAGCAGTTTAATGTCACAAAAAGAGACCCAGTACTTC. The chain combines TRBV27 with TRBJ2-5; D call uncertain. CDR3 length: 14 amino acids. In germline, CDR1 is MNHEY, CDR2 SMNVEV (reference sequence). V lost 2 bases, J lost 3 bases, and 10 bases lay in between.

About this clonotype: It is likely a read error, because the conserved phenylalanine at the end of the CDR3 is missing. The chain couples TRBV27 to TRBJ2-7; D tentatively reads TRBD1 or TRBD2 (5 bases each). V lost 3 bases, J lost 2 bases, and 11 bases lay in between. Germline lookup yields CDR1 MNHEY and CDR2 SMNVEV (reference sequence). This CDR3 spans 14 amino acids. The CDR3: CASSFGTGTYEQYL. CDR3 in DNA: TGTGCCAGCAGTTTCGGGACGGGAACCTACGAGCAGTACCTC.

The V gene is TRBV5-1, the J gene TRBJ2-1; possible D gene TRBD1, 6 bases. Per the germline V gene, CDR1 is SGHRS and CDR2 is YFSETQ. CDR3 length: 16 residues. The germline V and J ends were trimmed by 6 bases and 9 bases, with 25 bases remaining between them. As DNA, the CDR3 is TGCGCCAGCACGCACACGGGACGGATCTCCAGGGGTGAGCAGTTCTTC. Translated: CASTHTGRISRGEQFF.

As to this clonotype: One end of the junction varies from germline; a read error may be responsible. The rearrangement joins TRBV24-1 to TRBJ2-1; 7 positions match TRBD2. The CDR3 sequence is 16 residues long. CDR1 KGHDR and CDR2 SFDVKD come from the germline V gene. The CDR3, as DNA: TGTGCTACCAGTGATAGACGGCCGGGACTACCCAATGAGCAGTTCTTC. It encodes CATSDRRPGLPNEQFF.

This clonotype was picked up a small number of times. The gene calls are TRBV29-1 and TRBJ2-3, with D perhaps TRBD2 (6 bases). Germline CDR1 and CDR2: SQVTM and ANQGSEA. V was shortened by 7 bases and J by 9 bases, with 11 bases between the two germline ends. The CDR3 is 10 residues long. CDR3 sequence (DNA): TGCAGCGCCGTAGCGGTAACGCAGTATTTT. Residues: CSAVAVTQYF.

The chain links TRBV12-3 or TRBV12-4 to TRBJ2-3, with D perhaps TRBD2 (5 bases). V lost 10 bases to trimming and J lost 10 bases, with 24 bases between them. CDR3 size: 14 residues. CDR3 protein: CATRGGGKGMPQYF. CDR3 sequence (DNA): TGTGCCACCCGAGGAGGTGGAAAAGGGATGCCGCAGTATTTT.

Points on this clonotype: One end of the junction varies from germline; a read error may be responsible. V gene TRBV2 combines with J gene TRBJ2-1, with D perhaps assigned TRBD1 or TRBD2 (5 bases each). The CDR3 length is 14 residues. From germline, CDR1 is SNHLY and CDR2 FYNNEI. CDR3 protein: CASSPGTPYNGQFF. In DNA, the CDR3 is TGTGCCAGCAGTCCCGGGACCCCTTACAATGGGCAGTTCTTC.

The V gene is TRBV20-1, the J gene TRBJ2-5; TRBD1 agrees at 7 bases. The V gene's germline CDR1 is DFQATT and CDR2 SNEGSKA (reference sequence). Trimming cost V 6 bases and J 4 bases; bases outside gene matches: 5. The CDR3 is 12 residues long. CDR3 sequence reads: CSAGQVGETQYF. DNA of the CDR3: TGCAGTGCCGGACAGGTCGGAGAGACCCAGTACTTC.